This TCR beta chain was identified during a study of early T cells in non-severe SARS-CoV-2 infection. The CDR3 extends over 13 amino acids. From germline, CDR1 is SGHDN and CDR2 FVKESK. Trimming removed 2 bases from V and 2 bases from J, with 4 bases in between. Each CDR3 protein gets one entry after TCRdb re-called the 5' RACE reads with MiXCR. This sample has tens of thousands of distinct CDR3 sequences, with under 7% found just once. The receptor comes from an adult who was a healthcare worker with PCR-confirmed SARS-CoV-2 infection or an uninfected control (not recorded which). Material for sequencing was whole blood. The V gene is TRBV14, the J gene TRBJ2-1; no definite D call. CDR3 in amino acids: CASSQSAYNEQFF. CDR3 nucleotide sequence: TGTGCCAGCAGCCAAAGCGCCTACAATGAGCAGTTCTTC.